These 3 T cell receptor beta chains were sequenced from one sample in a study of cytomegalovirus exposure and HLA in healthy donors. PCR used 60 Vbeta primers and 13 Jbeta primers. Sequencing was performed with immunoSEQ multiplex PCR; in TCRdb, only in-frame clones are kept and a portion is missing. The repertoire includes about 90,000 clones, over 80% of them detected once, and 2% to 2.5% sits in the top ten. Sequencing input: PBMCs. Receptor source: a man aged 18 to 29 in good health and CMV-seronegative.

This clone has more than one count but fewer than ten. The chain recombines TRBV4-1 with TRBJ2-1; D unresolved. Trimming took 1 base from V and 0 from J, leaving 10 bases between them. Germline-derived CDR1 and CDR2 are MGHRA and YSYEKL. The CDR3 extends over 16 amino acids. The CDR3 sequence: CASSQGFSISYNEQFF. The CDR3 DNA reads TGCGCCAGCAGCCAAGGTTTTAGCATCTCCTACAATGAGCAGTTCTTC.

This clone was seen just once. The genes are TRBV7-2 and TRBJ2-5; a possible D gene is TRBD1 (6 bases). Germline CDR1 reads SGHTA; CDR2 reads FQGNSA. V was trimmed by 5 bases and J by 2 bases, leaving 12 bases between them. The CDR3 covers 14 residues. The CDR3 DNA reads TGTGCCAGCAGCACCCAGGGGCGACAAGAGACCCAGTACTTC. Encoded protein: CASSTQGRQETQYF.

This sequence joins TRBV7-9 and TRBJ1-5; a weak D match, TRBD1 (5 bases). Germline values: CDR1 SEHNR, CDR2 FQNEAQ (reference sequence). V gave up 3 bases and J gave up 5 bases, with 11 bases separating them. The CDR3 runs to 14 residues. This CDR3 is CASSFPTAHQPQHF. The DNA of the CDR3 is TGTGCCAGCAGCTTTCCGACAGCCCATCAGCCCCAGCATTTT.